The next 27 T cell receptor beta chains were all read from a single sample in a study of T cell responses to AZD1222 COVID-19 vaccine (dated by TCRdb to the early 2020s). The method was the immunoSEQ multiplex PCR assay. Imported from immuneACCESS, the table was reduced by TCRdb to in-frame sequences with V and J called. These copies leave out some clones; in studies compared against another copy, an unresolved V gene accounts for under half, and the cause of the remainder is not known. Here the sample has 90,000 to 100,000 clones; roughly 87% occur a single time. The top ten clones comprise less than 3% of the sample. The intended sense of this specimen's time point label: baseline before first vaccination. The input for sequencing was peripheral blood, taken on day 0 of AZD1222 vaccination. The source is an adult in good health.

The V call is TRBV7-4, the J call TRBJ2-7; D not certain. Germline loops: CDR1 SGHVT, CDR2 SQSDAQ. CDR3 length: 15 residues. V was pared by 1 base and J by 3 bases, with 13 bases between. CDR3 sequence (DNA): TGTGCCAGCAGCTTAGGTCCCAGGCCCGGCTACGAGCAGTACGTC. Translating gives CASSLGPRPGYEQYV.

A few counts support this clone. This chain uses TRBV3-1 (or the pseudogene TRBV3-2) with TRBJ2-7, with no clear D. Germline-derived CDR1 and CDR2 are LGHDT and YNNKEL (reference sequence). The ends were cut back, 7 bases at V and 3 bases at J, with 10 bases in the middle. The CDR3 covers 12 residues. The CDR3 here is CASKGDLYEQYF. The DNA for the CDR3 is TGTGCCAGCAAAGGCGACCTCTACGAGCAGTACTTC.

The chain couples TRBV7-9 to TRBJ1-3; weak D call: TRBD1 (6 bases). CDR3 size: 12 residues. Germline CDR1 and CDR2: SEHNR and FQNEAQ (reference sequence). Trimming took 2 bases from V and 8 from J, leaving 7 bases between them. CDR3 in DNA: TGTGCCAGCAGCTTATCAGGGGACACCATATATTTT. Encoded protein: CASSLSGDTIYF. The complete variable domain, with remaining parts taken from reference TRBV7-9 and TRBJ1-3, reads DTGVSQNPRHKITKRGQNVTFRCDPISEHNRLYWYRQTLGQGPEFLTYFQNEAQLEKSRLLSDRFSAERPKGSFSTLEIQRTEQGDSAMYLCASSLSGDTIYFGEGSWLTVV.

The chain uses TRBV7-2 and TRBJ1-2, with 8 bases aligning to TRBD1. CDR1 is SGHTA, CDR2 FQGNSA, per germline. CDR3 length: 15 residues. V shed 3 bases, J shed 4 bases, and the junction held 7 bases outside the gene matches. The CDR3 sequence is CASSFGRQGPYGYTF. The CDR3, as DNA: TGTGCCAGCAGCTTTGGGAGACAGGGGCCCTATGGCTACACCTTC. Filled out from reference TRBV7-2 and TRBJ1-2, the complete variable domain reads GAGVSQSPSNKVTEKGKDVELRCDPISGHTALYWYRQSLGQGLEFLIYFQGNSAPDKSGLPSDRFSAERTGGSVSTLTIQRTQQEDSAVYLCASSFGRQGPYGYTFGSGTRLTVV.

This clone was recorded once. J is TRBJ1-5 and V is TRBV30, with D possibly matching TRBD1 (6 bases). The V and J ends lost 5 bases and 0 bases respectively, with 11 bases between them. Germline values: CDR1 GTSNPN, CDR2 SVGIG (reference sequence). CDR3 size: 14 residues. The CDR3 DNA follows: TGTGCCTGGCAAGGGGGAAATAGCAATCAGCCCCAGCATTTT. Amino acids: CAWQGGNSNQPQHF.

The genes are TRBV19 and TRBJ2-7; no clear D. The germline CDR1 and CDR2 sequences are LNHDA and SQIVND (reference sequence). The CDR3 contains 17 residues. Trimming took off 3 bases at V and 0 bases at J, with 18 bases between the two ends. CDR3 sequence: CASSMVRGRTSSYEQYF. CDR3 DNA: TGTGCCAGTAGTATGGTCCGAGGCAGGACGAGCTCCTACGAGCAGTACTTC. The full variable domain, its missing parts supplied by reference TRBV19 and TRBJ2-7, is DGGITQSPKYLFRKEGQNVTLSCEQNLNHDAMYWYRQDPGQGLRLIYYSQIVNDFQKGDIAEGYSVSREKKESFPLTVTSAQKNPTAFYLCASSMVRGRTSSYEQYFGPGTRLTVT.

The chain recombines TRBV5-1 with TRBJ1-2, with D perhaps TRBD1 (5 bases). This CDR3 has 14 amino acids. The ends were cut back, 0 bases at V and 2 bases at J, with 8 bases in the middle. Germline V CDR1 and CDR2: SGHRS, YFSETQ. This CDR3 is CASSLGDGNYGYTF. CDR3 nucleotide sequence: TGCGCCAGCAGCTTGGGGGACGGCAACTATGGCTACACCTTC.

The rearrangement joins TRBV9 to TRBJ2-2; D gene unclear. The CDR3 is 18 residues long. The ends were cut back, 1 base at V and 4 bases at J, with 20 bases in the middle. Germline loops: CDR1 SGDLS, CDR2 YYNGEE. Written as DNA, the CDR3 is TGTGCCAGCAGCGTACCTCTCTATCGAAGGCTGCTCACCGGGGAGCTGTTTTTT. It translates to CASSVPLYRRLLTGELFF.

V and J are TRBV9 and TRBJ1-2, with D perhaps TRBD1 (5 bases). The germline CDR1 and CDR2 sequences are SGDLS and YYNGEE. The germline V and J ends were trimmed by 0 bases and 1 base, with 7 bases remaining between them. This CDR3 comprises 14 residues. The CDR3 DNA reads TGTGCCAGCAGCGTAGGGGGGATTAACTATGGCTACACCTTC. Encoded protein: CASSVGGINYGYTF.

The V and J genes are TRBV2 and TRBJ2-3; D unclear. The V gene lost 5 bases and the J gene lost 0 bases, with 3 bases spanning the gap. Germline lookup yields CDR1 SNHLY and CDR2 FYNNEI. The CDR3 covers 12 residues. The CDR3, as DNA: TGTGCCAGCAGTACTAGCACAGATACGCAGTATTTT. This sequence encodes CASSTSTDTQYF.

This chain uses TRBV6-5 with TRBJ1-2; unclear D gene. The CDR3 loop spans 13 amino acids. CDR1 MNHEY and CDR2 SVGAGI come from the germline V gene. The V and J ends lost 6 bases and 8 bases respectively, with 16 bases between them. This CDR3 reads CASRGSLQAGYTF. DNA of the CDR3: TGTGCCAGCAGGGGCAGCCTTCAAGCGGGCTACACCTTC.

The chain combines TRBV7-9 with TRBJ1-3; the D is unclear. Trimming pared 1 base from V and 0 bases from J, leaving 4 bases between. The CDR3 extends over 14 amino acids. Germline V gene sequence: CDR1 SEHNR, CDR2 FQNEAQ (reference sequence). Here the CDR3 reads CASSLDSSGNTIYF. The CDR3 region has the DNA TGTGCCAGCAGCTTAGACAGCTCTGGAAACACCATATATTTT.

The rearrangement links TRBV6-5 to TRBJ2-5; the D gene is possibly TRBD1 (6 bases). The V end lost 10 bases, the J end lost 5 bases, and 20 bases lay between the germline ends. The germline CDR1 and CDR2 sequences are MNHEY and SVGAGI. The CDR3 covers 14 residues. CDR3 in DNA: TGTGCCACCCAATCAGGACAGCCTCCGGAGACCCAGTACTTC. It encodes CATQSGQPPETQYF.

In this sample, this clone turned up a few times. V is TRBV4-3 and J is TRBJ1-2; 10 bases are shared with TRBD1. Germline V gene lookup returns CDR1 LGHNA and CDR2 YSLEER. The ends lost 1 base at V and 6 bases at J; junction bases unmatched: 20. The CDR3 covers 20 residues. As DNA, the CDR3 is TGCGCCAGCAGCCAAGTTCTGGGAGCATCAGGACAGGGGGTTTCTGATGGCTACACCTTC. As protein: CASSQVLGASGQGVSDGYTF.

Here the CDR3 DNA reads TGTGCCAGCAGCTTAGAACAGGCGTACTATGGCTACACCTTC. Its protein is CASSLEQAYYGYTF. The chain couples TRBV7-2 to TRBJ1-2, with D possibly matching TRBD1 (5 bases). The CDR3 is 14 residues long. Germline values: CDR1 SGHTA, CDR2 FQGNSA. V gave up 1 base and J gave up 3 bases, with 9 bases separating them. The whole variable domain, remainder taken from reference TRBV7-2 and TRBJ1-2, is GAGVSQSPSNKVTEKGKDVELRCDPISGHTALYWYRQSLGQGLEFLIYFQGNSAPDKSGLPSDRFSAERTGGSVSTLTIQRTQQEDSAVYLCASSLEQAYYGYTFGSGTRLTVV.

This clone was counted between two and nine times. The chain has TRBV29-1 and TRBJ1-2; D possibly corresponds to TRBD1 (6 bases). The CDR3 has 12 amino acids. In germline, CDR1 is SQVTM, CDR2 ANQGSEA. The germline V and J ends were trimmed by 5 bases and 7 bases, with 14 bases remaining between them. The CDR3 region is CSVSDDRFGYTF. CDR3 nucleotides: TGCAGCGTTAGCGATGACAGGTTTGGCTACACCTTC.

The V and J genes are TRBV6-1 and TRBJ1-3; D possibly corresponds to TRBD1 (5 bases). Germline V gene data show CDR1 as MNHNS and CDR2 as SASEGT. Trimming removed 3 bases at V and 3 bases at J, with 9 bases between. This CDR3 has 14 amino acids. CDR3 nucleotides: TGTGCCAGCAGTGATATCAGGGATGGAAACACCATATATTTT. It yields the protein CASSDIRDGNTIYF.

As to this clone: The sample has other DNA sequences that encode this CDR3 too. The chain joins TRBV6-4 to TRBJ2-1, with TRBD2 matching 11 bases. Germline V gene data show CDR1 as MRHNA and CDR2 as SNTAGT. V lost 0 bases, J lost 6 bases, and 1 base stayed unmatched. This CDR3 comprises 15 residues. CDR3 protein: CASSDSSGGANEQFF. CDR3 DNA: TGTGCCAGCAGTGACTCTAGCGGGGGGGCCAATGAGCAGTTCTTC.

V usage is TRBV18 and J usage is TRBJ2-3; weak D call: TRBD2 (5 bases). Germline loops: CDR1 KGHSH, CDR2 LQKENI. The germline V and J ends were trimmed by 8 bases and 6 bases, with 18 bases remaining between them. The CDR3 totals 14 residues. DNA for the CDR3: TGTGCCAGCCAACTCTCGCGGGTCTGGGATACGCAGTATTTT. This encodes CASQLSRVWDTQYF.

The genes are TRBV12-3 or TRBV12-4 and TRBJ1-2; 7 nucleotides agree with TRBD1. The CDR3 contains 13 residues. J lost 6 bases, V lost 5 bases, and 6 bases had no gene match. This CDR3 reads CASSVLTGNGYTF. CDR3 DNA: TGTGCCAGCAGTGTACTGACAGGGAATGGCTACACCTTC.

This chain links TRBV5-1 with TRBJ2-1; 10 bases align to TRBD1. The CDR3 length is 15 residues. After removal of 4 bases from V and 6 bases from J, the junction contained 7 bases not matched to a gene. From germline, CDR1 is SGHRS and CDR2 YFSETQ. DNA for the CDR3: TGCGCCAGCAGCCGGCCGGGACAGGGGATCAATGAGCAGTTCTTC. Translated, it gives CASSRPGQGINEQFF.

The chain carries TRBV15 and TRBJ1-5; 7 positions match TRBD1. The V gene end was trimmed by 5 bases and the J gene end by 5 bases; junction bases not matched to a gene: 6. There are 14 residues in the CDR3. CDR1 is LNHNV and CDR2 is YYDKDF in the germline V gene (reference sequence). In DNA, the CDR3 is TGTGCCACCAGCCTACAGGGGTATCATCAGCCCCAGCATTTT. It translates to CATSLQGYHQPQHF.

J is TRBJ2-7 and V is TRBV6-1; 8 nucleotides align to TRBD1. The CDR3 consists of 18 residues. Germline CDR1 MNHNS, CDR2 SASEGT. V lost 0 bases and J lost 6; bases outside the gene matches: 16. The CDR3 sequence is CASSEAWQGAVNLGEQYV. In nucleotides, the CDR3 is TGTGCCAGCAGTGAAGCGTGGCAGGGGGCAGTAAATTTGGGCGAGCAGTACGTC.

CDR3 bases: TGTGCCAGCACTGAAATGGACAGGGTAGGTTGGCAGCCCCAGCATTTT. It encodes CASTEMDRVGWQPQHF. V usage is TRBV27 and J usage is TRBJ1-5; 8 positions match TRBD1. V trimming: 7 bases; J trimming: 7 bases; junction bases outside the gene matches: 15. This CDR3 has 16 amino acids. Germline loops: CDR1 MNHEY, CDR2 SMNVEV (reference sequence).

This clone was observed once. This rearrangement joins TRBV7-9 to TRBJ2-1, with D unclear. CDR3 length: 13 amino acids. V lost 4 bases and J lost 10, with 14 bases in between. Germline CDR1 SEHNR, CDR2 FQNEAQ (reference sequence). The DNA for the CDR3 is TGTGCCAGCAGCTATTACTTGCATGGCGAGCAGTTCTTC. It encodes CASSYYLHGEQFF.

This chain connects TRBV12-5 to TRBJ2-5; 15 bases line up with TRBD2. Losses at the gene ends were 5 bases for V and 2 bases for J; bases not matched to a gene: 6. The CDR3 runs to 17 residues. Germline V gene data show CDR1 as LGHNT and CDR2 as FRNRAP. CDR3 coding DNA: TGTGCTAGTGGTGTGGGACTAGCGGGAGGCGGACAAGAGACCCAGTACTTC. Translated, it gives CASGVGLAGGGQETQYF.

The chain recombines TRBV7-2 with TRBJ1-2; unclear D gene. Trimming stripped 0 bases from V and 7 bases from J, with 21 bases between. Per germline, CDR1 SGHTA and CDR2 FQGNSA. The CDR3 is 17 amino acids. CDR3 loop: CASSLAVTAANPGGYTF. DNA of the CDR3: TGTGCCAGCAGCTTAGCAGTAACAGCCGCTAACCCTGGTGGCTACACCTTC.